The 28 T cell receptor beta chains given below trace back to one sample, sequenced in a study of T cells in Graves' hyperthyroidism and ophthalmopathy. There were TCR beta CDR3 regions amplified from RNA transcripts. A first-round RT-PCR of the TCR CDR3 used the HTBI primer set. TCRdb reanalysed the multiplex PCR reads using MiXCR and keeps one entry per CDR3 protein. In the table there are a few hundred thousand distinct CDR3 sequences, 15% to 20% of which are singletons. Sequenced: blood. The origin of the receptors is a young woman with Graves' ophthalmopathy.

The chain uses TRBV4-3 and TRBJ2-6, with unresolved D. Germline CDR1 LGHNA, CDR2 YSLEER. V was cut by 2 bases and J by 4 bases, with 6 bases left in between. The CDR3 has 14 residues. CDR3 sequence (DNA): TGCGCCAGCAGCCAAATGGGCGGGGCCAACGTCCTGACTTTC. Amino acid sequence: CASSQMGGANVLTF.

The V gene is TRBV7-2, the J gene TRBJ2-7; TRBD2 matches at 8 bases. The V gene end was trimmed by 1 base and the J gene end by 7 bases; junction bases not matched to a gene: 6. The CDR3 is 14 amino acids. Looked up from germline, CDR1 is SGHTA and CDR2 is FQGNSA. The CDR3 DNA reads as TGTGCCAGCAGCTTAGGGTACCGCGGGAGGGAGCAGTACTTC. Translation: CASSLGYRGREQYF.

The chain recombines TRBV20-1 with TRBJ2-7; weak D call: TRBD1 (5 bases). Germline V gene sequence: CDR1 DFQATT, CDR2 SNEGSKA (reference sequence). CDR3 length: 16 residues. The V and J ends lost 8 bases and 0 bases respectively, with 23 bases between them. CDR3 residues: CSPVPGVTDFSYEQYF. For the CDR3, the DNA is TGCAGTCCCGTACCTGGGGTGACAGACTTCTCCTACGAGCAGTACTTC.

This clonotype was picked up many times. The chain has TRBV7-2 and TRBJ2-7, with TRBD1 identical over 10 bases. J gave up 3 bases and V 4 bases, and 6 bases lay outside the gene matches. The CDR3 contains 15 residues. CDR1 is SGHTA and CDR2 is FQGNSA in the germline V gene. Here the CDR3 DNA reads TGTGCCAGCAGCTCGCTCCGGGACAGGGGCTACGAGCAGTACTTC. This sequence encodes CASSSLRDRGYEQYF.

This clonotype appeared a few times. The CDR3 coding sequence is TGTGCCAGCAGTTGGATAGGGAACAATCAGCCCCAGCATTTT. Protein sequence: CASSWIGNNQPQHF. The chain recombines TRBV27 with TRBJ1-5; D uncertain. The V gene's germline CDR1 is MNHEY and CDR2 SMNVEV (reference sequence). CDR3 length: 14 residues. Trimming removed 4 bases from V and 3 bases from J, with 10 bases in between.

The rearrangement uses TRBV13 and TRBJ2-1; tentatively, D is TRBD1 (6 bases). The CDR3 has 16 amino acids. Trimming cost V 6 bases and J 8 bases, with 23 bases left between them. Germline assignment: CDR1 PRHDT and CDR2 FYEKMQ (reference sequence). CDR3 nucleotides: TGTGCCAGCAGGCACACAGGGTTTGGCCCCGGAGATGAGCAGTTCTTC. Encoded protein: CASRHTGFGPGDEQFF. Full variable domain (remainder filled in from reference TRBV13 and TRBJ2-1): AAGVIQSPRHLIKEKRETATLKCYPIPRHDTVYWYQQGPGQDPQFLISFYEKMQSDKGSIPDRFSAQQFSDYHSELNMSSLELGDSALYFCASRHTGFGPGDEQFFGPGTRLTVL.

This clonotype was detected a few times. The chain recombines TRBV5-1 with TRBJ2-1, with TRBD1 matching over 7 bases. The CDR3 runs 15 residues. The V segment lost 0 bases and the J segment 7 bases; nucleotides outside the gene matches: 7. CDR1 is SGHRS and CDR2 is YFSETQ in the germline V gene. The CDR3 sequence: CASSLVQGNMNEQFF. CDR3 DNA sequence: TGCGCCAGCAGCTTGGTACAGGGGAATATGAATGAGCAGTTCTTC.

This clonotype was found many times. The chain has TRBV2 and TRBJ1-2, with D unclear. This CDR3 has 13 residues. V gave up 8 bases and J gave up 1 base, with 11 bases separating them. CDR1 SNHLY and CDR2 FYNNEI come from the germline V gene. In nucleotides, the CDR3 is TGTGCCAGCGGGTTAAAGCGTAACTATGGCTACACCTTC. Amino acids: CASGLKRNYGYTF. Using reference TRBV2 and TRBJ1-2 for the parts outside the CDR3, the full variable domain is EPEVTQTPSHQVTQMGQEVILRCVPISNHLYFYWYRQILGQKVEFLVSFYNNEISEKSEIFDDQFSVERPDGSNFTLKIRSTKLEDSAMYFCASGLKRNYGYTFGSGTRLTVV.

In this sample, this clonotype turned up a few times. J is TRBJ1-2 and V is TRBV11-2, with D hard to call. The CDR3 runs to 13 residues. Trimming removed 0 bases at V and 8 bases at J, with 10 bases between. Germline CDR1 reads SGHAT; CDR2 reads FQNNGV. This CDR3 reads CASSLDHSGGYTF. CDR3 sequence (DNA): TGTGCCAGCAGCTTAGATCATTCAGGAGGCTACACCTTC. The whole variable domain, filled in from reference TRBV11-2 and TRBJ1-2, reads EAGVAQSPRYKIIEKRQSVAFWCNPISGHATLYWYQQILGQGPKLLIQFQNNGVVDDSQLPKDRFSAERLKGVDSTLKIQPAKLEDSAVYLCASSLDHSGGYTFGSGTRLTVV.

This clonotype came up a few times. The V call is TRBV6-1, the J call TRBJ2-2; no reliable D call. CDR3 length equals 14 residues. Per the germline V gene, CDR1 is MNHNS and CDR2 is SASEGT. Trimming left V 8 bases short and J 4 bases short, with 14 bases between. Here the CDR3 reads CASSAARGTGELFF. The DNA of the CDR3 is TGTGCCAGCTCTGCGGCTCGTGGCACCGGGGAGCTGTTTTTT.

This clonotype was seen ten or more times. This chain connects TRBV20-1 to TRBJ2-3; the D gene could be TRBD1 or TRBD2 (6 bases each). Germline lookup yields CDR1 DFQATT and CDR2 SNEGSKA (reference sequence). This CDR3 contains 15 residues. V was shortened by 6 bases and J by 4 bases, with 20 bases between the two germline ends. CDR3 in amino acids: CSAEGGLGSSDTQYF. The CDR3 bases are TGCAGTGCGGAGGGGGGCCTAGGGTCCTCAGATACGCAGTATTTT.

This clonotype was seen at least ten times. The rearrangement uses TRBV7-6 and TRBJ2-7, with 8 nucleotides matching TRBD1. Looked up from germline, CDR1 is SGHVS and CDR2 is FNYEAQ. The CDR3 runs 16 residues. V trimming: 5 bases; J trimming: 1 base; junction bases outside the gene matches: 10. The DNA of the CDR3 is TGTGCCAGCAGCCACCCGACAGGGGCTCGGTCCTACGAGCAGTACTTC. Translated, it gives CASSHPTGARSYEQYF.

This clonotype has ten or more counts. The V gene is TRBV2, the J gene TRBJ2-1; maybe TRBD1 (5 bases). The CDR3 consists of 14 residues. Germline-derived CDR1 and CDR2 are SNHLY and FYNNEI. The germline V and J ends were trimmed by 6 bases and 9 bases, with 18 bases remaining between them. The CDR3 loop is CASRAQTVTGEQFF. CDR3 coding DNA: TGTGCCAGCAGAGCGCAGACAGTTACGGGTGAGCAGTTCTTC.

This clonotype occurred a few times. V usage is TRBV27 and J usage is TRBJ2-4; 8 bases line up with TRBD1. The CDR3 has 15 amino acids. The junction had 2 bases not matched to a gene; V was cut back by 3 bases and J by 1 base. Germline V CDR1 and CDR2: MNHEY, SMNVEV (reference sequence). For the CDR3, the DNA is TGTGCCAGCAGTTTCCGACAGGGGGCCAAAAACATTCAGTACTTC. Translation: CASSFRQGAKNIQYF.

This clonotype was seen ten or more times. V and J are TRBV28 and TRBJ2-7; 12 bases match TRBD1. CDR3 size: 15 residues. Germline CDR1 MDHEN, CDR2 SYDVKM. V dropped 6 bases and J dropped 7; count of bases not matched to a gene: 10. CDR3: CASSPAGQGAVEQYF. The CDR3, as DNA: TGTGCCAGCAGCCCAGCGGGACAGGGGGCGGTTGAGCAGTACTTC.

This clonotype was counted ten times or more. The CDR3: CASSDRVGGYTF. CDR3 DNA sequence: TGTGCCAGCAGTGACAGGGTTGGTGGCTACACCTTC. This sequence joins TRBV6-1 and TRBJ1-2; TRBD1 might be the D (5 bases). Germline loops: CDR1 MNHNS, CDR2 SASEGT. Trimming left V 3 bases short and J 7 bases short, with 9 bases between. The CDR3 has 12 amino acids.

The chain combines TRBV28 with TRBJ1-1, with D perhaps matching TRBD1 (5 bases). Trimming cost V 1 base and J 1 base, with 10 bases left between them. Germline CDR1 reads MDHEN; CDR2 reads SYDVKM. The CDR3 extends over 15 amino acids. The CDR3 region is CASSLSSDRNTEAFF. DNA for the CDR3: TGTGCCAGCAGTTTATCCTCAGACAGGAACACTGAAGCTTTCTTT.

Many counts were recorded for this clonotype. The chain couples TRBV20-1 to TRBJ2-1, with TRBD2 matching 10 bases. The CDR3 loop spans 16 amino acids. Germline assignment: CDR1 DFQATT and CDR2 SNEGSKA (reference sequence). Germline trimming cut 0 bases from V and 9 bases from J; bases unmatched to any gene: 11. CDR3 loop: CSARDRTSGTRSEQFF. The DNA of the CDR3 is TGCAGTGCTAGAGATCGAACTAGCGGGACTCGTAGTGAGCAGTTCTTC.

This clonotype was found a few times. V is TRBV4-2 and J is TRBJ1-4, with D perhaps TRBD1 (5 bases). This CDR3 contains 15 residues. Trimming shortened V by 1 base and J by 3 bases, and 9 bases separated the two germline ends. Germline V gene data show CDR1 as LGHNA and CDR2 as YNFKEQ. The CDR3 sequence is CASSQVPGPNEKLFF. The DNA for the CDR3 is TGTGCCAGCAGCCAAGTTCCGGGACCTAATGAAAAACTGTTTTTT.

A note on this clonotype: A junction boundary mismatches the germline segment, possibly from a read error. This chain links TRBV5-1 with TRBJ2-7; D unclear. This CDR3 is 15 amino acids long. Germline-derived CDR1 and CDR2 are SGHRS and YFSETQ. CDR3 sequence: CASSFGPQNSYEQYF. Written as DNA, the CDR3 is TGTGCCAGCAGCTTTGGTCCACAGAACTCCTACGAGCAGTACTTC.

There are a few counts of this clonotype. J is TRBJ2-7 and V is TRBV27, with D possibly TRBD2 on 6 matching bases. Germline V gene data show CDR1 as MNHEY and CDR2 as SMNVEV (reference sequence). The CDR3 sequence is 14 residues long. Trimming cost V 5 bases and J 4 bases, with 15 bases left between them. The CDR3 protein is CASSPIRGSYEQYF. CDR3 nucleotide sequence: TGTGCCAGCAGTCCTATCCGGGGGAGTTACGAGCAGTACTTC.

The chain carries TRBV12-3 or TRBV12-4 and TRBJ1-1; D is undetermined. The CDR3 spans 13 residues. V shed 7 bases and J shed 1 base, with 10 bases lying between them. Here the CDR3 DNA reads TGTGCCAGCACCCGAGACAAGAACACTGAAGCTTTCTTT. Translated: CASTRDKNTEAFF.

This clonotype was counted at least ten times. V and J are TRBV6-1 and TRBJ2-7; TRBD1 agrees at 9 bases. Germline trimming cut 7 bases from V and 6 bases from J; bases unmatched to any gene: 13. The CDR3 is made up of 15 amino acids. Germline CDR1 is MNHNS and CDR2 is SASEGT. The CDR3 region is CASTQGGQGGGEQYF. CDR3 coding DNA: TGTGCCAGCACCCAGGGGGGACAGGGTGGGGGCGAGCAGTACTTC.

This clonotype was counted between two and nine times. The CDR3 reads CASSQDPRGSSYNEQFF. The CDR3 DNA is TGCGCCAGCAGCCAAGATCCGCGGGGGAGCTCCTACAATGAGCAGTTCTTC. The chain links TRBV4-3 to TRBJ2-1; TRBD2 agrees at 7 bases. The CDR3 runs to 17 residues. The V segment lost 0 bases and the J segment 0 bases; nucleotides outside the gene matches: 5. The V gene's germline CDR1 is LGHNA and CDR2 YSLEER.

Details on this clonotype: A much bigger clone sits one base away, suggesting this may be a read error. The chain links TRBV20-1 to TRBJ2-1, with D perhaps matching TRBD2 (5 bases). The CDR3 totals 11 residues. Germline V gives CDR1 DFQATT, CDR2 SNEGSKA (reference sequence). V dropped 7 bases and J dropped 8 bases, with 12 bases sitting between them. CDR3 amino acids: CSGLPGDEQFF. The CDR3 nucleotides are TGCAGTGGGTTGCCCGGGGATGAGCAGTTCTTC.

This clonotype was detected ten times or more. The chain has TRBV7-3 and TRBJ2-3, with unresolved D. V lost 5 bases and J lost 5, with 14 bases in between. CDR1 is SGHTA, CDR2 FQGTGA, per germline. This CDR3 is built from 14 residues. The CDR3 is CASSVTVGLDTQYF. CDR3 DNA: TGTGCCAGCAGCGTCACCGTTGGGTTAGATACGCAGTATTTT. The full variable domain, its missing parts supplied by reference TRBV7-3 and TRBJ2-3, is GAGVSQTPSNKVTEKGKYVELRCDPISGHTALYWYRQSLGQGPEFLIYFQGTGAADDSGLPNDRFFAVRPEGSVSTLKIQRTERGDSAVYLCASSVTVGLDTQYFGPGTRLTVL.

This clonotype was observed a few times. The V call is TRBV29-1, the J call TRBJ2-2, with D perhaps TRBD1 or TRBD2 (5 bases each). Trimming cost V 5 bases and J 4 bases, with 14 bases left between them. This CDR3 comprises 14 residues. Germline CDR1 reads SQVTM; CDR2 reads ANQGSEA. CDR3 sequence: CSVRGPAGTGELFF. For the CDR3, the DNA is TGCAGCGTTAGGGGACCCGCGGGCACCGGGGAGCTGTTTTTT.

V gene TRBV6-2 or TRBV6-3 combines with J gene TRBJ1-1; 7 bases align to TRBD1. CDR3 length: 14 amino acids. In germline, CDR1 is MNHEY, CDR2 SVGEGT. V dropped 0 bases and J dropped 6; count of bases not matched to a gene: 4. The CDR3 here is CASSYSRGRSEAFF. For the CDR3, the DNA is TGTGCCAGCAGTTACTCCAGGGGGAGGTCTGAAGCTTTCTTT.